The subject of this entry is one T cell receptor beta chain. The junction had 5 bases not matched to a gene; V was cut back by 0 bases and J by 5 bases. Per germline, CDR1 SGHRS and CDR2 YFSETQ. The CDR3 runs to 16 residues. The data were obtained in a study of control samples from healthy donors and cancer patients. Sequenced by immunoSEQ multiplex PCR; TCRdb stores in-frame clones only, minus some. This sample has 400,000 to 450,000 clones, with about nine tenths found just once. The sequenced sample consisted of PBMCs. The chain links TRBV5-1 to TRBJ1-6; 7 nucleotides agree with TRBD1. The clonotype originates from a man aged 35 to 55 with head and neck cancer. In DNA, the CDR3 is TGCGCCAGCAGCTTGGGTGGACAGGCAAATAATTCACCCCTCCACTTT. This encodes CASSLGGQANNSPLHF.